Listed below are T cell receptor beta chains from one sample, sequenced in a study of blood T cell repertoires in COVID-19. Produced via immunoSEQ multiplex PCR; TCRdb's table is partial and in-frame only. There are fewer than 400,000 clones in the sample; roughly nine tenths occur only once, and about 4% lies in the top ten. The sample comprised PBMCs or T cells enriched from blood (not recorded which). Receptors were obtained from a woman in her 30s who had been exposed to COVID-19. Both conserved end residues are part of each CDR3. A D gene is named only where the DNA matches it firmly. Clone size is stated in some rows and not others, as once, few, many or a class when expanded.

.	TRBJ2-1	.	TRBV3-1/TRBV3-2	TGTGCCAGCAGCCCACACCAGACTCTTGAGCAGTTCTTC	CASSPHQTLEQFF
TRBD2	TRBJ2-3	.	TRBV23-1	TGCGCCAGCTCCCAAGCGGGGGACAGCACAGATACGCAGTATTTT	CASSQAGDSTDTQYF
.	TRBJ2-7	.	TRBV5-6	TGTGCCAGCAGCTTAACAGGTCTCTACGAGCAGTACTTC	CASSLTGLYEQYF
.	TRBJ1-4	.	TRBV10-3	TGTGCCATCAGTGAGACGGCATCCGGGGAGCCTTTGGGAAAACTGTTTTTT	CAISETASGEPLGKLFF
TRBD1	TRBJ2-2	.	TRBV11-2	TGTGCCAGTATGACAGGGGGCGTCACCGGGGAGCTGTTTTTT	CASMTGGVTGELFF
.	TRBJ1-2	.	TRBV5-1	TGCGCCAGCAGCTTGTCTCAGGTCTATGGCTACACCTTC	CASSLSQVYGYTF
.	TRBJ1-2	.	TRBV20-1	TGCAGTGGAAGGCGGGTATCGGGCTACACCTTC	CSGRRVSGYTF
.	TRBJ2-5	.	TRBV7-8	TGTGCCAGCAGCAGCTTTGACGACAGCGAAGGGGAGACCCAGTACTTC	CASSSFDDSEGETQYF
TRBD1	TRBJ1-3	.	TRBV7-8	TGTGCCAGCAGCTGGGGACAGTCCCTCTCTGGAAACACCATATATTTT	CASSWGQSLSGNTIYF
.	TRBJ1-6	.	TRBV7-2	TGTGCCAGCAGCTTCACCAGGCAGGGCCCGTATACTAATTCACCCCTCCACTTT	CASSFTRQGPYTNSPLHF
TRBD1	TRBJ1-5	.	TRBV7-8	TGTGCCAGCAGCTTAGAAAATAGGGACAGGGGGCGAGGTAGCAATCAGCCCCAGCATTTT	CASSLENRDRGRGSNQPQHF
.	TRBJ1-4	.	TRBV6-1	TGTGCCAGCAGTGGGCAATCTAATGAAAAACTGTTTTTT	CASSGQSNEKLFF
.	TRBJ1-5	.	TRBV19	TGTGCCAGTAGGGGGATACAGGGAAACAATCAGCCCCAGCATTTT	CASRGIQGNNQPQHF
TRBD1	TRBJ2-1	.	TRBV7-3	TGTGCCAGCAGCTCGAGACAGGGCAATGAGCAGTTCTTC	CASSSRQGNEQFF
TRBD2	TRBJ2-7	.	TRBV7-2	TGTGCCAGCACCGGACTAGCGGGATCCTACGAGCAGTACTTC	CASTGLAGSYEQYF
.	TRBJ1-3	.	TRBV7-9	TGTGCCAGCAGCTCACAGGGTTTGGGAAACACCATATATTTT	CASSSQGLGNTIYF
.	TRBJ2-3	.	TRBV5-1	TGCGCCAGCAGCGGGGCCTCGTACAACCTCTACACCACAGATACGCAGTATTTT	CASSGASYNLYTTDTQYF
.	TRBJ2-6	.	TRBV12-5	TGTGCTAGTGGTTTACGGGGCCTGACTTTC	CASGLRGLTF
.	TRBJ1-3	.	TRBV6-5	TGTGCCAGCAGGCGCAGGGGAACTGGAAACACCATATATTTT	CASRRRGTGNTIYF
.	TRBJ1-4	once	TRBV6-5	TGTGCCAGCAGTTACGAACAGGCCCCTGAAAAACTGTTTTTT	CASSYEQAPEKLFF
TRBD1	TRBJ1-5	.	TRBV4-2	TGTGCCAGCAGCAAAGGACAGGGGAGCAATCAGCCCCAGCATTTT	CASSKGQGSNQPQHF
TRBD2	TRBJ2-1	.	TRBV7-9	TGTGCCAGCAGCCCGCTGACTAGCGGGGGGGACAATGAGCAGTTCTTC	CASSPLTSGGDNEQFF
TRBD1	TRBJ2-7	.	TRBV19	TGTGCCAGTAGTATCGGGACAGGGACCTACGAGCAGTACTTC	CASSIGTGTYEQYF
.	TRBJ2-7	.	TRBV2	TGTGCCAGCAGGCAGACTAGAACCTACTACGAGCAGTACTTC	CASRQTRTYYEQYF